The entry below describes one T cell receptor beta chain. Its specificity is not known. This record comes from a study of T cell responses to AZD1222 COVID-19 vaccine. General observations from the study: All repertoire sampling was performed exclusively after the peak T cell response. Following two doses of AZD1222, Spike-specific TCR breadth and depth rose.

TCRdb keeps only in-frame clones here, not all; method: immunoSEQ multiplex PCR. Found here are more than 120,000 clones, 85% to 95% of them singletons; the top ten hold about 5%. The CDR3 spans 14 residues. Germline loops: CDR1 DFQATT, CDR2 SNEGSKA (reference sequence). V dropped 3 bases and J dropped 3; count of bases not matched to a gene: 7. The chain joins TRBV20-1 to TRBJ2-7; TRBD1 matches at 8 bases. The clonotype originates from an adult in good health. The specimen comprised peripheral blood, sampled on day 0 of AZD1222 vaccination. CDR3 sequence: CSASPGQANYEQYF. The CDR3 nucleotides are TGCAGTGCTAGTCCGGGACAGGCTAACTACGAGCAGTACTTC.